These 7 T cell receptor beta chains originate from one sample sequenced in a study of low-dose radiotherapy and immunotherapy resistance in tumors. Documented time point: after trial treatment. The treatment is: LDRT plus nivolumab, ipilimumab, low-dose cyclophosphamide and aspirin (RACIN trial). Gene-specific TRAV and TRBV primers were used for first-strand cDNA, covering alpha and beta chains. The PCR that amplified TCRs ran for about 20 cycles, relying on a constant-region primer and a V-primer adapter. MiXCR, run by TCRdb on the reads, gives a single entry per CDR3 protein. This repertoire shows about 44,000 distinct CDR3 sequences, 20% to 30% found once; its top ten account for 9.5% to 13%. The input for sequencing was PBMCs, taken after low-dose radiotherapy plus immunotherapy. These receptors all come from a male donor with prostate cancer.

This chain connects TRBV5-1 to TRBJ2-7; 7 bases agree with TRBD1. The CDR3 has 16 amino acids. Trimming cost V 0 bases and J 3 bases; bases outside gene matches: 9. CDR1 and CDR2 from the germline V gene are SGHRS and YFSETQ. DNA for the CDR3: TGCGCCAGCAGCTTGGATCCCGGGACAGAAAGCTACGAGCAGTACTTC. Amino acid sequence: CASSLDPGTESYEQYF.

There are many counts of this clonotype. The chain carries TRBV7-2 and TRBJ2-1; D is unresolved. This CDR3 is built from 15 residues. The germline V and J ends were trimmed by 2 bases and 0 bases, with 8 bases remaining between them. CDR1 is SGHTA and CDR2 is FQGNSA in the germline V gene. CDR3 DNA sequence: TGTGCCAGCAGCTTACGGTCAACCTCCTACAATGAGCAGTTCTTC. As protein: CASSLRSTSYNEQFF.

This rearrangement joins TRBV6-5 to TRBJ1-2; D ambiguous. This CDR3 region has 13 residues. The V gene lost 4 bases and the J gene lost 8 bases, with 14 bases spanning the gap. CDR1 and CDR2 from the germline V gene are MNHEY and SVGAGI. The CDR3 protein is CASSSSGQRGYTF. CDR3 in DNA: TGTGCCAGCAGTTCCTCGGGCCAGCGCGGCTACACCTTC.

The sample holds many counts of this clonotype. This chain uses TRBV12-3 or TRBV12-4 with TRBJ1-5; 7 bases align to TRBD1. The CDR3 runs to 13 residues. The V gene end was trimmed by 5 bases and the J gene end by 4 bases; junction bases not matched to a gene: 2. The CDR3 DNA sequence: TGTGCCAGCAGTACGGACAGGAATCAGCCCCAGCATTTT. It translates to CASSTDRNQPQHF.

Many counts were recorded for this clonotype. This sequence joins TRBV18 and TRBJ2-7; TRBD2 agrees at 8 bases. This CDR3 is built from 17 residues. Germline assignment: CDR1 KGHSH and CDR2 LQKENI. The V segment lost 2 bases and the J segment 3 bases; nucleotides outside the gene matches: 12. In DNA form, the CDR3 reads TGTGCCAGCTCACCATCTTCCGGGGGCAGCGGGAGCTACGAGCAGTACTTC. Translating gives CASSPSSGGSGSYEQYF.

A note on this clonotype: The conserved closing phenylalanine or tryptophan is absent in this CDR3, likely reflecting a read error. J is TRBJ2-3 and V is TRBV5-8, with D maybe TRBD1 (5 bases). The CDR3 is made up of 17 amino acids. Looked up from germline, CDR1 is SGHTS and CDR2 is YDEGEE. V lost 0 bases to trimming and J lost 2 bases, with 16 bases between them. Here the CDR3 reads CASSLGAAGRNTDTQYY. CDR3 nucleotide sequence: TGTGCCAGCAGCTTGGGAGCTGCAGGGCGGAACACAGATACGCAGTATTAT.

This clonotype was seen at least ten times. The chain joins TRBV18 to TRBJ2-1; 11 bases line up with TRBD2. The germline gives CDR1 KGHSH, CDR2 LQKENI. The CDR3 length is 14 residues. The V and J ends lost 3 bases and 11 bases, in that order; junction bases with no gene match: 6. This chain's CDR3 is CASSPLGTSGKQFF. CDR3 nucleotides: TGTGCCAGCTCACCCCTGGGGACTAGCGGAAAGCAGTTCTTC.